The entry below describes one TCR beta chain. The antigen remains unidentified. The CDR3 runs to 14 residues. CDR1 and CDR2 from the germline V gene are LGHNT and FRNRAP. J was trimmed by 0 bases and V by 4 bases; bases with no gene match: 1. The data derive from a study of lymphopenia after photon versus proton radiotherapy. Study conclusions and caveats: Relative stability marked proton patients; photon patients lost diversity and naive cells. Oligoclonal CD8+ Temra expansion after nadir drove photon patients' diversity drop. In patients who died, overall survival fell as post-nadir TCR diversity dropped more.

Sequencing was performed with immunoSEQ multiplex PCR; in TCRdb, only in-frame clones are kept and a portion is missing. This sample yields around 19,000 clones, of which approximately 84% are seen a single time; about 3% belongs to the top ten. The chain carries TRBV12-5 and TRBJ2-3; TRBD2 agrees at 7 bases. Sample: peripheral blood, taken from a patient treated with photon-based radiotherapy. The receptor was derived from a woman aged 50 to 60 with pancreatic cancer. CDR3 sequence reads: CASGWRESTDTQYF. The CDR3 DNA reads as TGTGCTAGTGGTTGGCGGGAGAGCACAGATACGCAGTATTTT.